One sample yielded the 3 T cell receptor beta chains listed below, sequenced in a study of shared clonotypes between healthy human individuals (dated by TCRdb to the early 2020s). The library was built by means of the immunoSEQ multiplex PCR assay. Sourced from immuneACCESS, this table was stored by TCRdb with only in-frame sequences that have V and J called. A share of the clones is absent; for the studies checked, an unresolved V gene accounts for under half, and the remainder has no known explanation. The sample contains about 2 million clones, just under 95% of them found a single time. Less than 1.5% of the sample lies in the top ten. CD8 naive samples were obtained by positive selection for CCR7 among CD45RO-negative cells, yielding a CD45RA+CCR7+ population from which TemRA cells were excluded. Material: naive CD8+ T cells sorted from blood. The cell subset or site label of this sample denotes: CD45RA+CCR7+. These receptors were taken from a young man in good health.

This rearrangement joins TRBV30 to TRBJ2-7; D might be TRBD1 or TRBD2, each matching 5 bases. The CDR3 sequence is 14 residues long. Germline CDR1 and CDR2: GTSNPN and SVGIG (reference sequence). V was clipped by 4 bases and J by 2 bases, with 15 bases between them. The CDR3 nucleotides read TGTGCCTGGAACGGAGAGGGGCGACCCTACGAGCAGTACTTC. Translation gives CAWNGEGRPYEQYF. The full variable domain, with the rest looked up from reference TRBV30 and TRBJ2-7, is SQTIHQWPATLVQPVGSPLSLECTVEGTSNPNLYWYRQAAGRGLQLLFYSVGIGQISSEVPQNLSASRPQDRQFILSSKKLLLSDSGFYLCAWNGEGRPYEQYFGPGTRLTVT.

J is TRBJ2-1 and V is TRBV27, with 7 bases identical to TRBD1. The CDR3 spans 14 residues. Germline V gene data show CDR1 as MNHEY and CDR2 as SMNVEV (reference sequence). V shed 1 base, J shed 7 bases, and the junction held 4 bases outside the gene matches. CDR3 loop: CASSLWGQINEQFF. The CDR3 DNA reads as TGTGCCAGCAGTTTATGGGGACAGATTAATGAGCAGTTCTTC.

The V gene is TRBV5-4, the J gene TRBJ2-7; 10 nucleotides match TRBD1. V lost 7 bases and J lost 5; bases outside the gene matches: 6. This CDR3 spans 13 amino acids. From germline, CDR1 is SGHNT and CDR2 YYREEE (reference sequence). CDR3 in DNA: TGTGCCAGCGCTAGGGACAGGGGACACGAGCAGTACTTC. Its protein is CASARDRGHEQYF.